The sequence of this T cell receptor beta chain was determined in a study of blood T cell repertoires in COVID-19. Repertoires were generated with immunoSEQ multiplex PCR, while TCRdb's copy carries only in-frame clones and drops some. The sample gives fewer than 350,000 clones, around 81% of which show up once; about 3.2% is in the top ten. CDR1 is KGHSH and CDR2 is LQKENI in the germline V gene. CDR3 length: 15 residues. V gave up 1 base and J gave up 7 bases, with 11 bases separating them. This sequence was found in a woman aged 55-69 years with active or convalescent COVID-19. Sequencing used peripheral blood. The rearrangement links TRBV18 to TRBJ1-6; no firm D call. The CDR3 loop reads CASSPRGDANSPLHF. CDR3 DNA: TGTGCCAGCTCACCACGGGGAGACGCGAATTCACCCCTCCACTTT. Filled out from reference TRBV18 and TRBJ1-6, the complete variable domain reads NAGVMQNPRHLVRRRGQEARLRCSPMKGHSHVYWYRQLPEEGLKFMVYLQKENIIDESGMPKERFSAEFPKEGPSILRIQQVVRGDSAAYFCASSPRGDANSPLHFGNGTRLTVT.